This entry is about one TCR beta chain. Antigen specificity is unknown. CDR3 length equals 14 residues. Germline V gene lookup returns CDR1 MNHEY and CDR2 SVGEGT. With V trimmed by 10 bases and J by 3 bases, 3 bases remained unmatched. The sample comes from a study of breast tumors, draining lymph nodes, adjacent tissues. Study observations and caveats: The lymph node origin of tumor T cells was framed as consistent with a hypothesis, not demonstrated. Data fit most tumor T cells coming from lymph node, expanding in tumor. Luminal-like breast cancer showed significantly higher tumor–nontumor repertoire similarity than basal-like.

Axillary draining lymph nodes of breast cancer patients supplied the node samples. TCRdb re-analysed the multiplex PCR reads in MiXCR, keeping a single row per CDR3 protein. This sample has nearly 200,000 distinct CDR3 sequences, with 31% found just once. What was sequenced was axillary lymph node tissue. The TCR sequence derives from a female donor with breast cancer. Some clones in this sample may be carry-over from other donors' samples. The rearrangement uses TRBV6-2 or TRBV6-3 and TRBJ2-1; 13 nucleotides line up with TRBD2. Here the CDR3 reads CAKLAGGDYNEQFF. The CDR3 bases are TGTGCCAAACTAGCGGGAGGGGACTACAATGAGCAGTTCTTC.